Below, 29 T cell receptor beta chains from the same sample are listed, as sequenced in a study of CD8+ T cells in alopecia areata. Reverse transcribed after extraction, RNA yielded cDNA as the sequencing template. Some clones are missing from TCRdb's copy, which holds only in-frame ones; the method was immunoSEQ multiplex PCR. The sample lists 100,000 to 150,000 clones, about 47% occurring once. This specimen was CD8+ T cells sorted from blood, taken at week 0. Receptors originate from a human donor with alopecia areata.

This chain connects TRBV9 to TRBJ2-3; TRBD2 aligns across 7 bases. The CDR3 has 13 amino acids. From germline, CDR1 is SGDLS and CDR2 YYNGEE. The V segment lost 3 bases and the J segment 5 bases; nucleotides outside the gene matches: 3. The CDR3 loop is CASSAWGGDTQYF. CDR3 DNA sequence: TGTGCCAGCAGCGCCTGGGGGGGAGATACGCAGTATTTT.

This clone was detected only a few times. The rearrangement joins TRBV19 to TRBJ2-1; a possible D gene is TRBD1 (6 bases). Trimming shortened V by 4 bases and J by 0 bases, and 13 bases separated the two germline ends. The V gene's germline CDR1 is LNHDA and CDR2 SQIVND (reference sequence). The CDR3 is 16 amino acids. The CDR3 nucleotides are TGTGCCAGTAGTAACTACAGGGAGTCCTCCTACAATGAGCAGTTCTTC. This codes for CASSNYRESSYNEQFF.

This clone was counted a few times. At the DNA level, this CDR3 is encoded by other sequences in the same sample as well. The J gene is TRBJ1-5, the V gene TRBV5-1; no clear D. The CDR3 sequence is 15 residues long. Germline V gives CDR1 SGHRS, CDR2 YFSETQ. V was pared by 0 bases and J by 0 bases, with 7 bases between. CDR3 in DNA: TGCGCCAGCAGCTTGGTACCGGATAGCAATCAGCCCCAGCATTTT. Translating gives CASSLVPDSNQPQHF.

V is TRBV29-1 and J is TRBJ2-1, with 11 bases identical to TRBD2. Germline lookup yields CDR1 SQVTM and CDR2 ANQGSEA. V dropped 4 bases and J dropped 4; count of bases not matched to a gene: 9. The CDR3 runs 16 residues. The CDR3 region has the DNA TGCAGCGTTGTTGGTACTAGCGGGGGCGGGTACAATGAGCAGTTCTTC. This translates into CSVVGTSGGGYNEQFF.

This rearrangement joins TRBV4-3 to TRBJ2-5, with 7 bases that match TRBD2. This CDR3 is 15 amino acids long. J was trimmed by 2 bases and V by 0 bases; bases with no gene match: 3. Germline V gives CDR1 LGHNA, CDR2 YSLEER. CDR3: CASSQDYGGQETQYF. DNA of the CDR3: TGCGCCAGCAGCCAAGATTACGGGGGGCAAGAGACCCAGTACTTC.

This clone was seen a single time. The chain links TRBV13 to TRBJ2-4; 7 bases fit TRBD1. V lost 5 bases and J lost 6; bases outside the gene matches: 10. Germline-derived CDR1 and CDR2 are PRHDT and FYEKMQ (reference sequence). This CDR3 region has 15 residues. The CDR3 DNA reads as TGTGCCAGCAGCCCTAGGGGGCAGGGCGGAAACATTCAGTACTTC. Residues: CASSPRGQGGNIQYF.

This clone occurred a few times. The V gene is TRBV9, the J gene TRBJ2-6; TRBD2 might be the D (5 bases). There are 14 residues in the CDR3. The germline V gene has CDR1 SGDLS and CDR2 YYNGEE. The V and J ends lost 7 bases and 0 bases respectively, with 8 bases between them. The CDR3 protein is CASAGDSGANVLTF. CDR3 coding DNA: TGTGCCAGCGCCGGGGACTCTGGGGCCAACGTCCTGACTTTC.

V gene TRBV15 combines with J gene TRBJ1-4; 9 bases align to TRBD1. The germline gives CDR1 LNHNV, CDR2 YYDKDF (reference sequence). The ends lost 1 base at V and 4 bases at J; junction bases unmatched: 1. CDR3 length: 15 residues. The CDR3: CATSRGQGVNEKLFF. The CDR3 DNA reads TGTGCCACCAGCAGAGGACAGGGGGTTAATGAAAAACTGTTTTTT.

A few counts support this clone. V usage is TRBV6-1 and J usage is TRBJ2-7, with 7 bases lining up with TRBD1. J lost 2 bases, V lost 7 bases, and 11 bases had no gene match. CDR3 length equals 15 residues. Germline V gives CDR1 MNHNS, CDR2 SASEGT. CDR3 coding DNA: TGTGCCAGCACCACAGTAGACAGGGCAGCCTACGAGCAGTACTTC. It encodes CASTTVDRAAYEQYF.

The sample holds many counts of this clone. The V gene is TRBV11-2, the J gene TRBJ1-1, with 9 bases matching TRBD1. CDR3 length: 14 amino acids. The trim removed 6 bases at V and 9 bases at J, leaving 11 bases unmatched. The germline V gene has CDR1 SGHAT and CDR2 FQNNGV. CDR3 amino acids: CASSLPEDRGKAFF. CDR3 DNA sequence: TGTGCCAGCAGTCTCCCTGAGGACAGGGGAAAAGCTTTCTTT.

The chain joins TRBV27 to TRBJ1-1, with 10 nucleotides matching TRBD1. Germline CDR1 MNHEY, CDR2 SMNVEV (reference sequence). With V trimmed by 7 bases and J by 4 bases, 6 bases remained unmatched. The CDR3 loop spans 14 amino acids. This CDR3 reads CASKRQGAFTEAFF. CDR3 nucleotide sequence: TGTGCCAGCAAACGACAGGGGGCTTTCACTGAAGCTTTCTTT.

This clone was counted between two and nine times. J is TRBJ2-3 and V is TRBV12-5; 9 bases match TRBD2. The V gene's germline CDR1 is LGHNT and CDR2 FRNRAP. The CDR3 spans 16 residues. The V and J ends lost 8 bases and 2 bases, in that order; junction bases with no gene match: 11. This chain's CDR3 is CASCLSGGSYTDTQYF. Here the CDR3 DNA reads TGTGCTAGTTGCCTAAGCGGGGGGTCTTACACAGATACGCAGTATTTT. The complete variable domain, with remaining parts taken from reference TRBV12-5 and TRBJ2-3, reads DARVTQTPRHKVTEMGQEVTMRCQPILGHNTVFWYRQTMMQGLELLAYFRNRAPLDDSGMPKDRFSAEMPDATLATLKIQPSEPRDSAVYFCASCLSGGSYTDTQYFGPGTRLTVL.

The V gene is TRBV5-1, the J gene TRBJ1-6; D is ambiguous. Germline assignment: CDR1 SGHRS and CDR2 YFSETQ. V lost 0 bases, J lost 10 bases, and 8 bases lay in between. The CDR3 runs to 13 residues. The CDR3 DNA sequence: TGCGCCAGCAGCTTGGGGGGTATCTCACCCCTCCACTTT. This codes for CASSLGGISPLHF.

The chain couples TRBV9 to TRBJ2-1; 10 bases line up with TRBD2. There are 16 residues in the CDR3. The V gene's germline CDR1 is SGDLS and CDR2 YYNGEE. With V trimmed by 5 bases and J by 4 bases, 9 bases remained unmatched. The DNA for the CDR3 is TGTGCCAGCAGTTACCAACCAGCGGGAGGGTACAATGAGCAGTTCTTC. It encodes CASSYQPAGGYNEQFF. Together with reference TRBV9 and TRBJ2-1, the CDR3 gives the full variable domain: DSGVTQTPKHLITATGQRVTLRCSPRSGDLSVYWYQQSLDQGLQFLIQYYNGEERAKGNILERFSAQQFPDLHSELNLSSLELGDSALYFCASSYQPAGGYNEQFFGPGTRLTVL.

This clone was picked up a small number of times. The CDR3 sequence: CASSIPTGANTGELFF. The CDR3 DNA reads TGTGCCAGTAGTATTCCGACAGGCGCGAACACCGGGGAGCTGTTTTTT. This rearrangement joins TRBV19 to TRBJ2-2; maybe TRBD1 (6 bases). Germline values: CDR1 LNHDA, CDR2 SQIVND (reference sequence). The CDR3 has 16 residues. V was clipped by 3 bases and J by 0 bases, with 11 bases between them.

This CDR3 reads CASSLWRGVYNEQFF. The CDR3 bases are TGTGCCAGCAGTTTGTGGCGGGGGGTCTACAATGAGCAGTTCTTC. This rearrangement joins TRBV27 to TRBJ2-1, with 8 bases aligning to TRBD2. The germline V gene has CDR1 MNHEY and CDR2 SMNVEV (reference sequence). The J segment lost 3 bases and the V segment lost 3 bases, leaving 4 bases of the junction unmatched. CDR3 length equals 15 residues.

The chain is built from TRBV27 and TRBJ2-1; the match to TRBD2 covers 7 bases. The CDR3 totals 13 residues. Per the germline V gene, CDR1 is MNHEY and CDR2 is SMNVEV (reference sequence). V lost 5 bases to trimming and J lost 5 bases; unmatched junction nucleotides: 3. CDR3 region: CASSIRGDNEQFF. In nucleotides, the CDR3 is TGTGCCAGCAGTATACGGGGGGACAATGAGCAGTTCTTC.

This rearrangement joins TRBV4-1 to TRBJ1-1; D is undetermined. V gave up 1 base and J gave up 5 bases, with 14 bases separating them. Germline values: CDR1 MGHRA, CDR2 YSYEKL. There are 15 residues in the CDR3. CDR3 DNA: TGCGCCAGCAGCCAAGGATACGGGTTACGGACTGAAGCTTTCTTT. It encodes CASSQGYGLRTEAFF.

The chain links TRBV6-1 to TRBJ2-7; TRBD1 matches 9 bases. Per the germline V gene, CDR1 is MNHNS and CDR2 is SASEGT. Germline trimming cut 6 bases from V and 3 bases from J; bases unmatched to any gene: 6. The CDR3 extends over 14 amino acids. CDR3 in DNA: TGTGCCAGCAGGAGCCGGGACAGGGACTACGAGCAGTACTTC. Translating gives CASRSRDRDYEQYF.

This clone was counted only a few times. V and J are TRBV5-1 and TRBJ1-2; 7 bases align to TRBD1. Germline V lookup: CDR1 SGHRS, CDR2 YFSETQ. Trimming at V came to 5 bases and at J to 6 bases, leaving 7 bases not matched to a gene. The CDR3 loop spans 13 amino acids. The CDR3 protein is CASRLPGTDGYTF. The CDR3 DNA is TGCGCCAGCAGGCTTCCCGGGACAGATGGCTACACCTTC. Full variable domain (rest looked up from reference TRBV5-1 and TRBJ1-2): KAGVTQTPRYLIKTRGQQVTLSCSPISGHRSVSWYQQTPGQGLQFLFEYFSETQRNKGNFPGRFSGRQFSNSRSEMNVSTLELGDSALYLCASRLPGTDGYTFGSGTRLTVV.

This chain connects TRBV4-3 to TRBJ1-1; the D gene is possibly TRBD1 (5 bases). Germline assignment: CDR1 LGHNA and CDR2 YSLEER. The V and J ends lost 0 bases and 5 bases respectively, with 25 bases between them. The CDR3 runs 19 residues. The CDR3 DNA follows: TGCGCCAGCAGCCAAGAAGGGCCTCCACAGGTGTTCACGGGGACTGAAGCTTTCTTT. Its protein is CASSQEGPPQVFTGTEAFF.

The rearrangement joins TRBV29-1 to TRBJ2-7; perhaps D is TRBD1 or TRBD2 (5 bases each). V was cut by 2 bases and J by 7 bases, with 12 bases left in between. CDR1 and CDR2 (germline): SQVTM, ANQGSEA. The CDR3 loop spans 12 amino acids. This CDR3 is CSVERDRGEQYF. The DNA for the CDR3 is TGCAGCGTTGAACGGGACCGCGGGGAGCAGTACTTC.

This rearrangement joins TRBV29-1 to TRBJ2-3; no clear D gene. The germline V gene has CDR1 SQVTM and CDR2 ANQGSEA. The CDR3 spans 10 residues. V was clipped by 4 bases and J by 5 bases, with 4 bases between them. CDR3 loop: CSVVEDTQYF. Written as DNA, the CDR3 is TGCAGCGTTGTTGAAGATACGCAGTATTTT.

In its sample, this clone was seen a few times. J is TRBJ2-5 and V is TRBV13; D is ambiguous. CDR1 is PRHDT and CDR2 is FYEKMQ in the germline V gene (reference sequence). V dropped 0 bases and J dropped 4 bases, with 3 bases sitting between them. The CDR3 is made up of 12 amino acids. The CDR3: CASSLGRETQYF. The CDR3 DNA reads as TGTGCCAGCAGCTTAGGACGAGAGACCCAGTACTTC.

The chain carries TRBV19 and TRBJ2-7; 8 bases agree with TRBD1. V was clipped by 8 bases and J by 1 base; unmatched bases: 7. The CDR3 sequence is 14 residues long. From germline, CDR1 is LNHDA and CDR2 SQIVND (reference sequence). The CDR3 loop reads CASSWTGSSYEQYF. CDR3 DNA: TGTGCCAGTTCCTGGACAGGGTCGTCCTACGAGCAGTACTTC.

The chain recombines TRBV4-3 with TRBJ2-5; D remains unclear. The CDR3 consists of 15 residues. The germline gives CDR1 LGHNA, CDR2 YSLEER. Deletions cut 1 base from V and 2 bases from J, with 11 bases between. The CDR3 sequence is CASSQGSNSQETQYF. The CDR3 DNA follows: TGCGCCAGCAGCCAAGGCTCAAATTCACAAGAGACCCAGTACTTC.

This clone was seen a few times. An end of the junction does not agree with germline; a read error may underlie this. V and J are TRBV5-1 and TRBJ2-7, with 8 bases fitting TRBD1. CDR1 is SGHRS and CDR2 is YFSETQ in the germline V gene. The CDR3 spans 15 residues. The CDR3 spells CASSLVPGGSNEQYF. CDR3 DNA sequence: TGCGCCAGCAGCTTGGTTCCAGGGGGCTCCAACGAGCAGTACTTC.

V gene TRBV11-2 combines with J gene TRBJ1-1; possibly TRBD1 for D (5 bases). This CDR3 is 14 amino acids long. Germline-derived CDR1 and CDR2 are SGHAT and FQNNGV. Trimming shortened V by 0 bases and J by 1 base, and 6 bases separated the two germline ends. CDR3 coding DNA: TGTGCCAGCAGCTTAGAGGGACCGAACACTGAAGCTTTCTTT. Protein sequence: CASSLEGPNTEAFF.

This clone was counted at least ten times. The J gene is TRBJ2-1, the V gene TRBV6-4, with D possibly matching TRBD1 (6 bases). Trimming removed 4 bases at V and 3 bases at J, with 7 bases between. The V gene's germline CDR1 is MRHNA and CDR2 SNTAGT. The CDR3 covers 13 residues. This chain's CDR3 is CASSGDNYNEQFF. CDR3 bases: TGTGCCAGCAGTGGGGACAACTACAATGAGCAGTTCTTC.